This TCR beta chain was captured by sequencing in a study of cytomegalovirus exposure and HLA in healthy donors. The V and J ends lost 6 bases and 7 bases, in that order; junction bases with no gene match: 7. CDR1 and CDR2 (germline): MGHRA, YSYEKL. The CDR3 is 14 amino acids. Use of 60 Vbeta and 13 Jbeta primers characterized the PCR. The method was immunoSEQ multiplex PCR; TCRdb's version includes in-frame clones alone and lacks a portion of them. Found here are more than 200,000 clones, about 80% of them singletons; the top ten hold about 6.4%. Study outcomes and limitations: Analysis performed later showed TCR beta chains linked to HLA being more clonally expanded than equally common others.

Note on this clone: Its antigen is unknown.

The clonotype was recovered from a man aged 35-49 years in good health and CMV-seropositive. Sequenced material: PBMCs. The chain is built from TRBV4-1 and TRBJ2-4, with 9 bases lining up with TRBD1. CDR3 residues: CASSLQGAGNIQYF. The CDR3 nucleotides read TGCGCCAGCAGTCTACAGGGGGCGGGGAACATTCAGTACTTC.